This T cell receptor beta chain was profiled in a study of OX40 agonist ivuxolimab in advanced cancers. Study outcomes and limitations: The antigen specificity of the peripheral T cells (those that were expanded) was not determined. With doses of 0.1-3.0 mg/kg, partial responders showed among the lowest clonal expansion.

A note on this clone: The antigen remains undetermined.

This CDR3 has 15 amino acids. Losses at the gene ends were 6 bases for V and 5 bases for J; bases not matched to a gene: 10. The germline V gene encodes CDR1 MNHNS and CDR2 SASEGT. TCRdb's copy holds only in-frame clones and misses some; the assay was immunoSEQ multiplex PCR. The sample consists of 50,000 to 55,000 clones, 84% of them appearing once. Autoimmune disease history or systemic immunosuppression disqualified patients. The clonotype was recovered from an adult with an advanced solid tumor such as melanoma, head and neck, liver or kidney cancer. The sequences come from CD4+ or CD8+ T cells sorted from blood, collected in a trial of the OX40 agonist ivuxolimab. The chain couples TRBV6-1 to TRBJ2-7; 10 bases map to TRBD2. The CDR3 spells CASRALAGVINEQYF. The CDR3 nucleotides are TGTGCCAGCAGGGCCCTAGCGGGAGTGATCAACGAGCAGTACTTC.